Reported below is one TCR beta chain. Sequenced by immunoSEQ multiplex PCR; TCRdb stores in-frame clones only, minus some. The sample lists tens of thousands of clones; 87% were seen once. The sample belongs to a study of control samples from healthy donors and cancer patients. The receptor was derived from a man aged 55 to 69 with head and neck cancer. Sequenced input: PBMCs.

This chain's CDR3 is CASSLPTGGKTEAFF. CDR3 DNA: TGTGCCAGCAGCCTCCCTACAGGGGGCAAAACTGAAGCTTTCTTT. This sequence joins TRBV7-9 and TRBJ1-1; 9 bases match TRBD1. The CDR3 is 15 amino acids. CDR1 SEHNR and CDR2 FQNEAQ come from the germline V gene (reference sequence). J lost 5 bases, V lost 5 bases, and 9 bases had no gene match. The variable domain in full, completed from reference TRBV7-9 and TRBJ1-1, reads DTGVSQNPRHKITKRGQNVTFRCDPISEHNRLYWYRQTLGQGPEFLTYFQNEAQLEKSRLLSDRFSAERPKGSFSTLEIQRTEQGDSAMYLCASSLPTGGKTEAFFGQGTRLTVV.